The following is a T cell receptor (beta chain) sequence with its context. Its antigen is unidentified. V was pared by 4 bases and J by 8 bases, with 16 bases of the junction left unmatched. Germline loops: CDR1 SQVTM, CDR2 ANQGSEA. This CDR3 has 16 amino acids. The protocol was immunoSEQ multiplex PCR, while the TCRdb copy is restricted to in-frame clones and leaves out a portion. This sample has about 2 million clones, with about 95% found just once. The data stem from a study of shared clonotypes between healthy human individuals. At the level of the study: Each donor's CD8 memory used one plate, CD8 naive two, each CD4 subset three. Overall study findings and caveats: When naive CD4 clonotypes were compared across a handful of donors, around 5% were shared. Compared with clonotypes that all four donors shared, non-shared clonotypes had lower generation probabilities.

Naive CD8 cells were CD45RO-negative, positively selected for CCR7, excluding terminally differentiated effector memory CD45RA+ cells. The chain is built from TRBV29-1 and TRBJ2-1, with TRBD2 identical over 8 bases. The source is a man aged 18 to 30 in good health. The sample comprised naive CD8+ T cells sorted from blood. The CDR3 DNA sequence: TGCAGCGTTGGAGATGAGCGGGAGAGCTGGGGTGATGAGCAGTTCTTC. The encoded protein is CSVGDERESWGDEQFF.